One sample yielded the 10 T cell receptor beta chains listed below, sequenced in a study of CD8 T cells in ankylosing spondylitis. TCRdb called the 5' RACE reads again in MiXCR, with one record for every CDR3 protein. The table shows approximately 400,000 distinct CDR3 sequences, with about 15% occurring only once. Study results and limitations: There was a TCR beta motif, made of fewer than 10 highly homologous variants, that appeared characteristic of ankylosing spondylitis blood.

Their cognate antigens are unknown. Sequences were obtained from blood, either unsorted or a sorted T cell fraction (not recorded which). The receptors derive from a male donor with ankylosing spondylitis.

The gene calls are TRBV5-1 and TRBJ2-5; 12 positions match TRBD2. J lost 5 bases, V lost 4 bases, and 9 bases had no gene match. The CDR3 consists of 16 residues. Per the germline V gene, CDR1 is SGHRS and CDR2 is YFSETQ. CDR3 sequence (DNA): TGCGCCAGCAGCCGAGGACTAGCGGGGTCAGTGGAGACCCAGTACTTC. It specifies CASSRGLAGSVETQYF.

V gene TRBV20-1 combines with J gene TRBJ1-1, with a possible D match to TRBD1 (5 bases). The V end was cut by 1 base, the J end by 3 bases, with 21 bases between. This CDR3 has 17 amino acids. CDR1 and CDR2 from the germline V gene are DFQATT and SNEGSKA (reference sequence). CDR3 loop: CSARGEGGARIYTEAFF. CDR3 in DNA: TGCAGTGCTAGAGGGGAAGGAGGGGCGCGAATATACACTGAAGCTTTCTTT.

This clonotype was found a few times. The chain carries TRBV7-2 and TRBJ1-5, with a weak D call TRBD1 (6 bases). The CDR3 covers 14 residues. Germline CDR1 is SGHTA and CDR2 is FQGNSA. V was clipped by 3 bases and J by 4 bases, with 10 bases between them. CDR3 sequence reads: CASSFGQLNQPQHF. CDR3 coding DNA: TGTGCCAGCAGCTTTGGACAGCTTAATCAGCCCCAGCATTTT.

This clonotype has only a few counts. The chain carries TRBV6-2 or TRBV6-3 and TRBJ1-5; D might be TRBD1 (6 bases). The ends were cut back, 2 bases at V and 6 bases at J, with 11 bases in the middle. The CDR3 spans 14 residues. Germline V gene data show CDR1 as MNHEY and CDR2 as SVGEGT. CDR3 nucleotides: TGTGCCAGCAGTTACCTAGACAGGTTTCAGCCCCAGCATTTT. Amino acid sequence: CASSYLDRFQPQHF.

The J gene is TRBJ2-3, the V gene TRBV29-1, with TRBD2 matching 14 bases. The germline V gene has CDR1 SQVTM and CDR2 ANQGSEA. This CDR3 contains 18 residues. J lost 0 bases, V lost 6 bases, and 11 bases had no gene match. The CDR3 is CSVTGTSGRGGSTDTQYF. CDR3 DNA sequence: TGCAGCGTAACCGGGACTAGCGGGAGAGGGGGGAGCACAGATACGCAGTATTTT.

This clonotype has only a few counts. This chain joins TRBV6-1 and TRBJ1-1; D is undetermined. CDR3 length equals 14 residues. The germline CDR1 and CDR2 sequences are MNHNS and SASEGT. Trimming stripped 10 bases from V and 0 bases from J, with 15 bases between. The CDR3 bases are TGTGCCACCCGAACGGACGGGATGAACACTGAAGCTTTCTTT. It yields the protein CATRTDGMNTEAFF.

The chain's CDR3 is CASSQVGGSLYNEQFF. The CDR3 DNA follows: TGTGCCAGCAGCCAAGTTGGCGGGAGTCTATACAATGAGCAGTTCTTC. The chain links TRBV4-2 to TRBJ2-1, with 7 bases aligning to TRBD2. CDR1 is LGHNA and CDR2 is YNFKEQ in the germline V gene. The CDR3 length is 16 residues. The V segment lost 1 base and the J segment 4 bases; nucleotides outside the gene matches: 7.

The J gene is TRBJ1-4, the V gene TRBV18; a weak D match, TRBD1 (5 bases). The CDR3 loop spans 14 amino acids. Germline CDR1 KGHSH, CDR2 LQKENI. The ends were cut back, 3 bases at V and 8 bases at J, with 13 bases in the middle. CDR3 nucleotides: TGTGCCAGCTCACCCTCGGGGCGCGGGGAAAAACTGTTTTTT. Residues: CASSPSGRGEKLFF. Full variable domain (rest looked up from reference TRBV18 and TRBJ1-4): NAGVMQNPRHLVRRRGQEARLRCSPMKGHSHVYWYRQLPEEGLKFMVYLQKENIIDESGMPKERFSAEFPKEGPSILRIQQVVRGDSAAYFCASSPSGRGEKLFFGSGTQLSVL.

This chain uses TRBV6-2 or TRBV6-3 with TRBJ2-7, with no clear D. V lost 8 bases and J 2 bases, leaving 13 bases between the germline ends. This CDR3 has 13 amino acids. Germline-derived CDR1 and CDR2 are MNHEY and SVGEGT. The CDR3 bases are TGTGCCAGCGCCCCTATAGCCCCCTACGAGCAGTACTTC. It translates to CASAPIAPYEQYF.

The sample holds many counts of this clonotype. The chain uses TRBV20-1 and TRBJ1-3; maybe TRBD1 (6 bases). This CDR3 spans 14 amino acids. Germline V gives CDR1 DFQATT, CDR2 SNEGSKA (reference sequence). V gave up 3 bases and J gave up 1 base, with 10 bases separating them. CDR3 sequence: CSARGRGSGNTIYF. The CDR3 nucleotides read TGCAGTGCTAGGGGCAGGGGTTCTGGAAACACCATATATTTT.